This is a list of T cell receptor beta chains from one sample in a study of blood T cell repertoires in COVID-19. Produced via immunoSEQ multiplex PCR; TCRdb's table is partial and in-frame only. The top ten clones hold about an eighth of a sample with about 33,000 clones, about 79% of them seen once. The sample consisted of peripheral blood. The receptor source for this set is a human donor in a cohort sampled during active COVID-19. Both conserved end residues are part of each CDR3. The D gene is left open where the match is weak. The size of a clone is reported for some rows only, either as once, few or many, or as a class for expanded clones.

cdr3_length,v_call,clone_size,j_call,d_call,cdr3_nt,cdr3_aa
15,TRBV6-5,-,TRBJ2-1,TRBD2,TGTGCCAGCAGAATACCTAGCGGGGGGGCCGGTGAGCAGTTCTTC,CASRIPSGGAGEQFF
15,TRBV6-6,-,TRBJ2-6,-,TGTGCCAGCAGCCTACAGGGCTCTGGGGCCAACGTCCTGACTTTC,CASSLQGSGANVLTF
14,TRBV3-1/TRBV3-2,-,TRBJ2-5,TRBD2,TGTGCCAGCAGCCCCAACCTGGGGGGGGAGACCCAGTACTTC,CASSPNLGGETQYF
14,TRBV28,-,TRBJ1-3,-,TGTGCCAGCAGCCTTTTGGGGCGGGGAAACACCATATATTTT,CASSLLGRGNTIYF
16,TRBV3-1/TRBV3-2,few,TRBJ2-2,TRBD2,TGTGCCAGCAGCCCCCCTAGCGGGGAGCCTGTCGGGGAGCTGTTTTTT,CASSPPSGEPVGELFF
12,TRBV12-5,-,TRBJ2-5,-,TGTGCTAGTGGTTTGCCCGGGAGTACCCAGTACTTC,CASGLPGSTQYF
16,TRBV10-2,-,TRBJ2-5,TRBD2,TGCGCCAGCAGTGAGAGGACTAGCGGGTTCGAGGAGACCCAGTACTTC,CASSERTSGFEETQYF
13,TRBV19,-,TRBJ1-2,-,TGTGCCAGTAGTATGCAGGGGACCAGGGGCTACACCTTC,CASSMQGTRGYTF
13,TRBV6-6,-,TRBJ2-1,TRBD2,TGTGCCAGCAGGGGACTAGCGGGGGGGGAGCAGTTCTTC,CASRGLAGGEQFF
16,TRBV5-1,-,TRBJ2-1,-,TGCGCCAGCAGCTTGCTATTCGGGGTAGAATACAATGAGCAGTTCTTC,CASSLLFGVEYNEQFF
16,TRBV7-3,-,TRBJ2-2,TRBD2,TGTGCCAGCAGCCCTACTAGCGGGGGCACCACCGGGGAGCTGTTTTTT,CASSPTSGGTTGELFF
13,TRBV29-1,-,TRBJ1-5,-,TGCAGCGTTGGATCAGGAAGCAATCAGCCCCAGCATTTT,CSVGSGSNQPQHF
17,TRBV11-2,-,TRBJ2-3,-,TGTGCCAGCAGCTCCCCCGCGGGCGGGGGCATCACAGATACGCAGTATTTT,CASSSPAGGGITDTQYF
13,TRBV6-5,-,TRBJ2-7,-,TGTGCCAGCAGTTACTCGGGGCCGGACGAGCAGTACTTC,CASSYSGPDEQYF
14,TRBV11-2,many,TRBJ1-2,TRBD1,TGTGCCAGCAGCTTATCACAGGGGGCCGGGAGCTACACCTTC,CASSLSQGAGSYTF
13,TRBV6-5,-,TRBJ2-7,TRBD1,TGTGCCACCGGGACAGGGGTTACCTACGAGCAGTACTTC,CATGTGVTYEQYF
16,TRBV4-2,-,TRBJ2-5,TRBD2,TGTGCCAGCAGCCAAGAGGGGAGACTAGCGGGGGAGACCCAGTACTTC,CASSQEGRLAGETQYF
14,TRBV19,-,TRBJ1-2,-,TGTGCCAGTAGTCCGTGGGAGCTTACCCATGGCTACACCTTC,CASSPWELTHGYTF
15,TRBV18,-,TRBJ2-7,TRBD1,TGTGCCAGCTCACTTGACAGGGGCAAATCCTACGAGCAGTACTTC,CASSLDRGKSYEQYF
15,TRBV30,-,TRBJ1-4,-,TGTGCCTGGACCGGAGGGACTTCAACTAATGAAAAACTGTTTTTT,CAWTGGTSTNEKLFF
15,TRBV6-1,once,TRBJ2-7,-,TGTGCCAGCAGTGAACCGGGACACCCGGCGAGTGAGCAGTACTTC,CASSEPGHPASEQYF
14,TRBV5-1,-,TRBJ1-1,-,TGCGCCAGCTCCTACCTGGTAGGGGGCACTGAAGCTTTCTTT,CASSYLVGGTEAFF
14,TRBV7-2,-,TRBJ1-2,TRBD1,TGTGCCAGCAGCCCCTCCGGGACAGCCTATGGCTACACCTTC,CASSPSGTAYGYTF
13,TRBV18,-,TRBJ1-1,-,TGTGCCAGCTCACCACAGGGGGGGACTGAAGCTTTCTTT,CASSPQGGTEAFF
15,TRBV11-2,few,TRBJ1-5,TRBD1,TGTGCCAGCAGCTCGGGACAGCATAGCAATCAGCCCCAGCATTTT,CASSSGQHSNQPQHF
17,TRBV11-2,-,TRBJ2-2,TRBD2,TGTGCCAGCAGCCCCGCCGGGCTAGCGGGGGGGGCTGGGGAGCTGTTTTTT,CASSPAGLAGGAGELFF
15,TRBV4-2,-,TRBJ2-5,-,TGTGCCAGCAGCCCCCAGGCAGGGGCACAAGAGACCCAGTACTTC,CASSPQAGAQETQYF
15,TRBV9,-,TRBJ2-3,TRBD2,TGTGCCAGCAGCCCCCTAGCGGCGCACACAGATACGCAGTATTTT,CASSPLAAHTDTQYF
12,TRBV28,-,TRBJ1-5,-,TGTGCCAGCAGGAGTAGCAATCAGCCCCAGCATTTT,CASRSSNQPQHF
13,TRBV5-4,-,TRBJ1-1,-,TGTGCCAGCAGCTTTGGGCATGGAACTGAAGCTTTCTTT,CASSFGHGTEAFF
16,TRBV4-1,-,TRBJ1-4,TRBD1,TGCGCCAGCAGCCAGGGACAGCATGCAACTAATGAAAAACTGTTTTTT,CASSQGQHATNEKLFF
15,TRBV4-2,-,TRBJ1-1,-,TGTGCCAGCAGCCAGAAGCAGGCGGGGCCCACTGAAGCTTTCTTT,CASSQKQAGPTEAFF
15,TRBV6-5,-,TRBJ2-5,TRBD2,TGTGCCAGCAGTTACGGGACTAGCTTACAAGAGACCCAGTACTTC,CASSYGTSLQETQYF
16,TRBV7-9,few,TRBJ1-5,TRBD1,TGTGCCAGCAGCTTAGCGGGACAGGGTAGCAATCAGCCCCAGCATTTT,CASSLAGQGSNQPQHF
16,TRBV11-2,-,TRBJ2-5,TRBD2,TGTGCCAGCAGCCACTCGGTAGCGGGGGTCGGGGAGACCCAGTACTTC,CASSHSVAGVGETQYF
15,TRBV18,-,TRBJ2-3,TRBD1,TGTGCCAGCTCACGAGACAGGGGAGGCACAGATACGCAGTATTTT,CASSRDRGGTDTQYF
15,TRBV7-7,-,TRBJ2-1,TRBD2,TGTGCTAGCAGCTTGGGCGGGGGGGCCTACAATGAGCAGTTCTTC,CASSLGGGAYNEQFF